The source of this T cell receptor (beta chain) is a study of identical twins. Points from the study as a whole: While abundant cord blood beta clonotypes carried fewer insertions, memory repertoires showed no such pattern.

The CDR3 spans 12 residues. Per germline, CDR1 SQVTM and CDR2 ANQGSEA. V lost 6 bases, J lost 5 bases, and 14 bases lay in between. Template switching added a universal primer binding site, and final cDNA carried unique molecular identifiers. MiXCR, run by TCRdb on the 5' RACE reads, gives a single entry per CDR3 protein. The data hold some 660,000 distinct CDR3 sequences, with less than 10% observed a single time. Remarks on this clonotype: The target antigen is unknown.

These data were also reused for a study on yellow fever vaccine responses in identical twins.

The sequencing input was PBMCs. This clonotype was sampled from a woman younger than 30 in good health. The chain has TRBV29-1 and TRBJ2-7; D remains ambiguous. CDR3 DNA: TGCAGCGTCAACTCAGATTCCCACGAGCAGTACTTC. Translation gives CSVNSDSHEQYF.